This is a list of T cell receptor beta chains from one sample in a study of blood T cells in healthy people across ages. TCRdb re-derived calls from the 5' RACE reads in MiXCR, one entry per CDR3 protein. Among 1,500,000 or so distinct CDR3 sequences listed, roughly 43% were seen once. Sequencing was performed on blood. The receptors shown here come from a woman between 18 and 30 years old in good health. The CDR3 runs from the conserved cysteine through the conserved F or W. D genes are given only for firm matches. Size tells how often a clone was seen (once, few, many) or the class of an expanded clone, and some rows leave it out.

>few|.|TRBJ1-2|TRBV20-1
CSARLTAYGYTF
TGCAGTGCTAGATTGACAGCCTATGGCTACACCTTC
>few|.|TRBJ2-5|TRBV9
CASSVGDFLEETQYF
TGTGCCAGCAGCGTAGGAGACTTCTTGGAAGAGACCCAGTACTTC
>.|.|TRBJ2-7|TRBV24-1
CATSDFSSLTSYEQYF
TGTGCCACCAGTGATTTTAGTAGTCTAACCTCCTACGAGCAGTACTTC
>.|.|TRBJ2-4|TRBV20-1
CSARDSVGNIQYF
TGCAGTGCTAGAGATAGTGTGGGAAACATTCAGTACTTC
>.|.|TRBJ1-1|TRBV25-1
CASSEGAGGMNTEAFF
TGTGCCAGCAGTGAAGGCGCCGGCGGGATGAACACTGAAGCTTTCTTT
>few|.|TRBJ2-7|TRBV7-2
CASSLDWPGVGLEQYF
TGTGCCAGCAGCTTAGATTGGCCAGGGGTTGGGTTGGAGCAGTACTTC
>.|.|TRBJ2-3|TRBV12-3/TRBV12-4
CASSVSDFSDTQYF
TGTGCCAGCAGTGTATCGGACTTTTCAGATACGCAGTATTTT
>.|TRBD2|TRBJ2-1|TRBV4-2
CASSQIAGGLYNEQFF
TGTGCCAGCAGCCAAATAGCGGGAGGGTTATACAATGAGCAGTTCTTC
>.|.|TRBJ2-2|TRBV6-2/TRBV6-3
CASSPFSLSTNTGELFF
TGTGCCAGCAGTCCCTTTTCCCTTTCCACGAACACCGGGGAGCTGTTTTTT
>few|TRBD2|TRBJ2-1|TRBV28
CASRRLAGFNEQFF
TGTGCCAGCAGGCGACTAGCGGGATTCAATGAGCAGTTCTTC
>.|TRBD1|TRBJ1-5|TRBV4-1
CASSPDRTGGYGQPQHF
TGCGCCAGCAGCCCAGACCGGACAGGGGGATACGGTCAGCCCCAGCATTTT
>.|TRBD2|TRBJ2-1|TRBV15
CATSSFSGMTNEQFF
TGTGCCACCAGCAGCTTTAGCGGGATGACCAATGAGCAGTTCTTC
>.|.|TRBJ1-4|TRBV15
CVTSRDPGAANEKLFF
TGTGTCACCAGCAGAGATCCAGGGGCAGCTAATGAAAAACTGTTTTTT
>few|.|TRBJ2-3|TRBV28
CASQKGDNTDTQYF
TGTGCCAGCCAAAAGGGGGACAACACAGATACGCAGTATTTT
>.|.|TRBJ2-3|TRBV20-1
CSAREGSGADTQYF
TGCAGTGCTAGAGAGGGCAGTGGCGCAGATACGCAGTATTTT
>few|TRBD2|TRBJ2-1|TRBV28
CASSPFSRLADHNEQFF
TGTGCCAGCAGTCCCTTTTCCCGACTAGCGGACCACAATGAGCAGTTCTTC
>.|.|TRBJ1-2|TRBV3-1
CASSQDRRVGGYTF
TGTGCCAGCAGCCAAGATCGGAGGGTCGGTGGCTACACCTTC
>.|TRBD1|TRBJ1-2|TRBV20-1
CSARDPGGINYGYTF
TGCAGTGCTAGAGATCCAGGGGGAATAAACTATGGCTACACCTTC
>.|.|TRBJ2-1|TRBV7-8
CASSSLYNGQFF
TGTGCCAGCAGCTCTCTGTACAATGGGCAGTTCTTC
>.|TRBD1|TRBJ1-1|TRBV4-1
CASSQAWTGLNTEAFF
TGCGCCAGCAGTCAGGCGTGGACAGGATTGAACACTGAAGCTTTCTTT
>.|.|TRBJ1-4|TRBV4-3
CASSQDEVANEKLFF
TGCGCCAGCAGCCAAGACGAGGTGGCTAATGAAAAACTGTTTTTT
>.|.|TRBJ2-2|TRBV6-5
CASRKHPRGNTGELFF
TGTGCCAGCAGGAAACACCCACGGGGAAACACCGGGGAGCTGTTTTTT
>many|.|TRBJ2-5|TRBV7-8
CASSLGAAQETQYF
TGTGCCAGCAGCTTAGGGGCAGCACAAGAGACCCAGTACTTC
>.|.|TRBJ1-1|TRBV9
CASSDARSAMNTEAFF
TGTGCCAGCAGCGACGCAAGGAGTGCAATGAACACTGAAGCTTTCTTT
>.|.|TRBJ2-3|TRBV5-1
CASSSEWGDTQYF
TGCGCCAGCAGCTCCGAATGGGGGGACACGCAGTATTTT
>.|TRBD1|TRBJ1-4|TRBV3-1
CASSSRQGGATNEKLFF
TGTGCCAGCAGCAGTCGACAGGGAGGAGCAACTAATGAAAAACTGTTTTTT
>.|.|TRBJ1-1|TRBV12-3/TRBV12-4
CASRTDAMNTEAFF
TGTGCCAGCAGGACAGACGCCATGAACACTGAAGCTTTCTTT
>few|TRBD1|TRBJ1-1|TRBV20-1
CSARQGGPGTEAFF
TGCAGTGCAAGACAGGGGGGCCCCGGTACTGAAGCTTTCTTT
>few|.|TRBJ2-3|TRBV27
CASSPQGGSVADTQYF
TGTGCCAGCAGCCCCCAAGGCGGTAGCGTAGCCGATACGCAGTATTTT
>.|TRBD2|TRBJ2-1|TRBV5-5
CASSPSGSPHEQFF
TGTGCCAGCAGTCCTAGCGGGAGTCCGCATGAGCAGTTCTTC
>.|TRBD2|TRBJ2-1|TRBV7-9
CASSLALAGTYNDQFF
TGTGCCAGCAGCTTAGCGCTAGCGGGGACCTACAATGATCAGTTCTTC
>.|.|TRBJ2-7|TRBV15
CATSGAGQGYGNEQYF
TGTGCCACCAGCGGGGCTGGTCAGGGGTATGGCAATGAGCAGTACTTC
>.|.|TRBJ2-1|TRBV20-1
CSARWARVGNEQFF
TGCAGTGCTAGATGGGCTCGGGTCGGCAATGAGCAGTTCTTC
>few|TRBD1|TRBJ1-2|TRBV2
CASSLYPGQGFSGYTF
TGTGCCAGCAGTTTATACCCGGGACAGGGTTTTAGTGGCTACACCTTC
>.|.|TRBJ1-5|TRBV4-3
CASSQDRFGGQPQHF
TGCGCCAGCAGCCAAGATCGGTTCGGAGGTCAGCCCCAGCATTTT
>.|.|TRBJ2-7|TRBV20-1
CSARVGPRAYSYEQYF
TGCAGTGCTAGAGTAGGTCCCAGGGCGTACAGTTACGAGCAGTACTTC
>few|.|TRBJ2-1|TRBV27
CASSLPGPLGEQFF
TGTGCCAGCAGTCTACCCGGACCTCTGGGTGAGCAGTTCTTC
>.|.|TRBJ1-2|TRBV12-3/TRBV12-4
CASSQAHYGYTF
TGTGCCAGCAGTCAGGCGCACTATGGCTACACCTTC
>few|.|TRBJ1-2|TRBV29-1
CSTEGGNYGYTF
TGCAGCACCGAGGGGGGTAACTATGGCTACACCTTC
>.|.|TRBJ1-5|TRBV6-6
CASNPFSNQPQHF
TGTGCCAGCAACCCCTTTAGCAATCAGCCCCAGCATTTT
>.|.|TRBJ2-1|TRBV15
CATSPRGSSYNEQFF
TGTGCCACCAGCCCTCGGGGAAGCTCCTACAATGAGCAGTTCTTC
>many|.|TRBJ1-5|TRBV7-9
CASSSRGSNQPQHF
TGTGCCAGCAGTTCCAGGGGTAGCAATCAGCCCCAGCATTTT
>.|.|TRBJ2-2|TRBV28
CASSPRWTADTGELFF
TGTGCCAGCAGTCCCCGCTGGACAGCCGACACCGGGGAGCTGTTTTTT
>few|.|TRBJ2-7|TRBV5-1
CASSLEGHIYEQYF
TGCGCCAGCAGCTTGGAGGGACATATATACGAGCAGTACTTC
>few|.|TRBJ1-2|TRBV28
CASSETTGKNYGYTF
TGTGCCAGCAGCGAAACCACAGGGAAGAACTATGGCTACACCTTC
>few|.|TRBJ2-3|TRBV5-1
CASSWNRVTDTQYF
TGCGCCAGCAGTTGGAACAGAGTCACAGATACGCAGTATTTT
>.|.|TRBJ2-3|TRBV15
CATRRGAPTDTQYF
TGTGCCACCAGACGCGGGGCGCCCACAGATACGCAGTATTTT
>.|.|TRBJ1-1|TRBV12-3/TRBV12-4
CASSFPPGQGPTEAFF
TGTGCCAGCAGTTTCCCCCCGGGCCAGGGACCCACTGAAGCTTTCTTT
>.|TRBD2|TRBJ2-7|TRBV20-1
CSARDQLAGLLYEQYF
TGCAGTGCTAGAGATCAACTAGCGGGACTTCTCTACGAGCAGTACTTC
>many|TRBD2|TRBJ2-1|TRBV20-1
CSASTSGNPPGNEQFF
TGCAGTGCATCGACTAGCGGGAACCCCCCCGGCAATGAGCAGTTCTTC
>.|.|TRBJ1-5|TRBV18
CASSPGQLTNQPQHF
TGTGCCAGCTCACCTGGACAGCTTACAAATCAGCCCCAGCATTTT
>.|TRBD1|TRBJ1-2|TRBV6-1
CASSENRGISYGYTF
TGTGCCAGCAGTGAAAACAGGGGTATAAGCTATGGCTACACCTTC
>many|TRBD2|TRBJ2-3|TRBV29-1
CSVGGLPEDSTDTQYF
TGCAGCGTTGGGGGACTACCCGAAGATAGCACAGATACGCAGTATTTT
>.|.|TRBJ1-2|TRBV7-6
CASSLDRTFRDHGYTF
TGTGCCAGCAGCTTAGATCGGACCTTTAGGGACCATGGCTACACCTTC
>once|.|TRBJ2-1|TRBV20-1
CSASFRGREFF
TGCAGTGCTAGCTTCAGGGGTAGGGAGTTCTTC
>.|.|TRBJ2-4|TRBV5-1
CASSLGSDPLGQYF
TGCGCCAGCAGCTTGGGTTCCGACCCGCTCGGGCAGTACTTC